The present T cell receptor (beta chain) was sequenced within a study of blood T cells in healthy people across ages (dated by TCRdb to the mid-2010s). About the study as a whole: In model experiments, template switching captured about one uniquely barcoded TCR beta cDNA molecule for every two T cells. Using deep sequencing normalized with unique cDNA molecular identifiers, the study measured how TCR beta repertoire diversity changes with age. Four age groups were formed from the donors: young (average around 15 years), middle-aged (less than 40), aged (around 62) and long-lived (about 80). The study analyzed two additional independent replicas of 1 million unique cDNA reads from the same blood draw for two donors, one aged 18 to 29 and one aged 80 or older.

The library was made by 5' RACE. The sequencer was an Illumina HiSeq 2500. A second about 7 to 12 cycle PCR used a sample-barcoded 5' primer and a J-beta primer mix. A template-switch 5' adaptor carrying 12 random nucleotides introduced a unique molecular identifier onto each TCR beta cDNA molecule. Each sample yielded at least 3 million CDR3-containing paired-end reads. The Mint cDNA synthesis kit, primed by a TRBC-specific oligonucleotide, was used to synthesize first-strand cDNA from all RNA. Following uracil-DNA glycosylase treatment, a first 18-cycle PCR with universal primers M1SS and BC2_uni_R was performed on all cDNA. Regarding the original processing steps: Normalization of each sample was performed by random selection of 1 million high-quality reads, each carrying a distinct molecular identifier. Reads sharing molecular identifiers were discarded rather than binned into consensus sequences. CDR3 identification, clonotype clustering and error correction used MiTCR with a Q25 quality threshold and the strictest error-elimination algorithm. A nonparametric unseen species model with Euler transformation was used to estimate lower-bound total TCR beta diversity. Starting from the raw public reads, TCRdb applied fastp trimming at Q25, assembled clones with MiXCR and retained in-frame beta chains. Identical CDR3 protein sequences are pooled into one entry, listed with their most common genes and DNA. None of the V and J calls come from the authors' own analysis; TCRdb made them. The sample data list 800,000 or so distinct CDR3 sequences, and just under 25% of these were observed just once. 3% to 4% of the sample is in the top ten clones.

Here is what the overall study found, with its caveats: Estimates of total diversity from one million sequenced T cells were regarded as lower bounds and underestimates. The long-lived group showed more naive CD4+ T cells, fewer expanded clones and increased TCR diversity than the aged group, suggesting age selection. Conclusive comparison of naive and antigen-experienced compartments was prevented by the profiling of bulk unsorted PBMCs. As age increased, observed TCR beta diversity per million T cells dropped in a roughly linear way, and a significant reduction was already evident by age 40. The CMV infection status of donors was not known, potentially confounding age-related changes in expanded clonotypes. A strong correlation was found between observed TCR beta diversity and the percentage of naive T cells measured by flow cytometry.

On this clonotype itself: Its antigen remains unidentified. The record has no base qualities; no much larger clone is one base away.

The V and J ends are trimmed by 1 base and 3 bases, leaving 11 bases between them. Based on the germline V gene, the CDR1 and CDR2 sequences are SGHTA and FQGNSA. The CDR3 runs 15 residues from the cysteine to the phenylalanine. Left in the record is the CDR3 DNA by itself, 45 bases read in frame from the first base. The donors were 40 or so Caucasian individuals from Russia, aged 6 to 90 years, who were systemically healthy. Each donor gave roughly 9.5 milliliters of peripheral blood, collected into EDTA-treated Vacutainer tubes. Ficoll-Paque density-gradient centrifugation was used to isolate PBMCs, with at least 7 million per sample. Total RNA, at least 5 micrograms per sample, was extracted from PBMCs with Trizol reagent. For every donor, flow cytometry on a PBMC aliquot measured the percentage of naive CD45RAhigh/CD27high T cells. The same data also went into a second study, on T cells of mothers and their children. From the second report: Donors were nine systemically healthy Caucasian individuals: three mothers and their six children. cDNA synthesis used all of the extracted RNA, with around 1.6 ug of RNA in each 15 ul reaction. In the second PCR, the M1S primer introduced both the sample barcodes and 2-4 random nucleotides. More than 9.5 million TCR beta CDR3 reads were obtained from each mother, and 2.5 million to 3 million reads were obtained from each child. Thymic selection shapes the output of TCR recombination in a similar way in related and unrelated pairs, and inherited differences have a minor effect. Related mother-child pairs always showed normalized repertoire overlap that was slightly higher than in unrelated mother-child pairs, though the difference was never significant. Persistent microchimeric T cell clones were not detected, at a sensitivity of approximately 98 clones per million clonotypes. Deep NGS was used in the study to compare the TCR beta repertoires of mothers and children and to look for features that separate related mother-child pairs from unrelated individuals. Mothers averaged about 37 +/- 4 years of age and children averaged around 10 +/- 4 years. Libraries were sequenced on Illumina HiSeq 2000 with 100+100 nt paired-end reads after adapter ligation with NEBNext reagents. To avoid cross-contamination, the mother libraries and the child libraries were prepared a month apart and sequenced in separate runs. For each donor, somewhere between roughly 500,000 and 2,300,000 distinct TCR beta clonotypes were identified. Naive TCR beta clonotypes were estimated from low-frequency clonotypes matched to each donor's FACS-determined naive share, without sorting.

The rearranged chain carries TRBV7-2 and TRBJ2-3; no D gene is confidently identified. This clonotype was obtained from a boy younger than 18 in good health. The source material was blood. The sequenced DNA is TGTGCCAGCAGCTTAGTTCCCATGGGGACAGATACGCAGTATTTT. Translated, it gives CASSLVPMGTDTQYF.